This TCR beta chain originates from a study of cytomegalovirus exposure and HLA in healthy donors. Findings of the study overall: Most likely, a cluster of highly shared sequence variants arose as a sequencing artifact. A later analysis found TCR association rates differed by HLA locus, highest for DRB1 and lowest for HLA-C.

Researchers ran the PCR with 60 Vbeta and 13 Jbeta primers. Measured with immunoSEQ multiplex PCR; TCRdb has only the in-frame clones, and not every one. The table records approximately 77,000 clones, around two thirds of them present only once. This CDR3 spans 15 amino acids. J lost 7 bases, V lost 2 bases, and 8 bases had no gene match. Germline CDR1 SEHNR, CDR2 FQNEAQ (reference sequence). This clone occurred a few times. Its antigen remains unknown. This sequence originates from a man aged 60 to 75 in good health and CMV-seropositive. The sequenced sample consisted of PBMCs. The rearrangement links TRBV7-9 to TRBJ2-1; 7 nucleotides line up with TRBD1. In DNA form, the CDR3 reads TGTGCCAGCAGCTTAACAGGGGTACAGGGGAATGAGCAGTTCTTC. It is translated as CASSLTGVQGNEQFF.